A single sample is the source of the 29 T cell receptor beta chains below, sequenced in a study of cytomegalovirus exposure and HLA in healthy donors. With 60 Vbeta and 13 Jbeta primers, the PCR was carried out. The data were produced by immunoSEQ multiplex PCR, yet TCRdb's version contains in-frame clones alone and is incomplete. The sample features 50,000 to 70,000 clones, with roughly 4% in its top ten. Sequencing input: PBMCs. The receptors derive from a male donor in good health and CMV-seronegative.

The CDR3 DNA reads TGCGCCAGCAGCCCCCCAGGGTCCTACGAGCAGTACTTC. It encodes CASSPPGSYEQYF. The rearrangement joins TRBV4-3 to TRBJ2-5, with D possibly TRBD1 on 5 matching bases. The J call could be wrong; TRBJ2-7 is a better fit for the DNA end. Germline V lookup: CDR1 LGHNA, CDR2 YSLEER. CDR3 size: 13 residues.

The chain carries TRBV5-4 and TRBJ2-3; 11 positions match TRBD2. CDR1 is SGHNT, CDR2 YYREEE, per germline (reference sequence). The CDR3 consists of 15 residues. Trimming at V came to 4 bases and at J to 11 bases, leaving 12 bases not matched to a gene. The CDR3 sequence is CASSEGLAGGYKQYF. In nucleotides, the CDR3 is TGTGCCAGCAGCGAAGGACTAGCGGGCGGTTATAAGCAGTATTTT.

As for this clone: Sequence at one end of the junction differs from germline and may be a read error. The genes are TRBV6-1 and TRBJ1-1; 8 bases match TRBD1. The CDR3 consists of 15 residues. Germline loops: CDR1 MNHNS, CDR2 SASEGT. CDR3 region: CASSEFTGGGTEDFF. DNA for the CDR3: TGTGCCAGCAGTGAATTCACAGGGGGTGGGACTGAAGATTTCTTT.

The gene calls are TRBV5-8 and TRBJ2-5; a possible D gene is TRBD1 (5 bases). Germline assignment: CDR1 SGHTS and CDR2 YDEGEE. The germline V and J ends were trimmed by 0 bases and 1 base, with 7 bases remaining between them. This CDR3 is built from 14 residues. DNA for the CDR3: TGTGCCAGCAGCTTGGACCAGGGCCAAGAGACCCAGTACTTC. This gives the protein CASSLDQGQETQYF. The full variable domain, rest sourced from reference TRBV5-8 and TRBJ2-5, is EAGVTQSPTHLIKTRGQQATLRCSPISGHTSVYWYQQALGLGLQFLLWYDEGEERNRGNFPPRFSGRQFPNYSSELNVNALELEDSALYLCASSLDQGQETQYFGPGTRLLVL.

The chain joins TRBV19 to TRBJ2-1, with TRBD2 matching 7 bases. Germline loops: CDR1 LNHDA, CDR2 SQIVND (reference sequence). J gave up 8 bases and V 1 base, and 14 bases lay outside the gene matches. This CDR3 has 17 residues. The CDR3 DNA sequence: TGTGCCAGTAGTATAGCCTCGCGGCCTAGCGGTCAGGATGAGCAGTTCTTC. Its translation: CASSIASRPSGQDEQFF.

The chain joins TRBV19 to TRBJ1-1; no clear D. This CDR3 is built from 11 residues. V was cut by 3 bases and J by 6 bases, with 5 bases left in between. Per the germline V gene, CDR1 is LNHDA and CDR2 is SQIVND (reference sequence). This CDR3 is CASSIGAEAFF. The CDR3 coding sequence is TGTGCCAGTAGTATTGGAGCTGAAGCTTTCTTT.

The chain couples TRBV30 to TRBJ2-1; TRBD2 is a possible D gene (5 bases). There are 14 residues in the CDR3. Germline lookup yields CDR1 GTSNPN and CDR2 SVGIG (reference sequence). Between the trimmed V and J ends, which lost 1 base and 5 bases, there was a span of 12 bases. CDR3 sequence reads: CAWSGAGLDNEQFF. The CDR3 bases are TGTGCCTGGAGTGGGGCAGGACTTGACAATGAGCAGTTCTTC.

The rearrangement links TRBV5-1 to TRBJ2-2; weak D call: TRBD1 (5 bases). CDR3 size: 15 residues. V lost 0 bases, J lost 4 bases, and 10 bases lay in between. Germline values: CDR1 SGHRS, CDR2 YFSETQ. CDR3: CASSLGQWGTGELFF. DNA for the CDR3: TGCGCCAGCAGCTTGGGACAGTGGGGCACCGGGGAGCTGTTTTTT.

The J gene is TRBJ2-5, the V gene TRBV5-4; D perhaps matches TRBD1 (5 bases). V lost 1 base, J lost 4 bases, and 17 bases lay in between. CDR1 is SGHNT and CDR2 is YYREEE in the germline V gene (reference sequence). CDR3 size: 16 residues. The CDR3 DNA sequence: TGTGCCAGCAGCTTGTTAGGCCAGGGTCTGCGAGAGACCCAGTACTTC. Translation: CASSLLGQGLRETQYF.

To note about this clone: The germline gene is not matched at one end of the junction; a read error may be the cause. V usage is TRBV28 and J usage is TRBJ2-3, with TRBD2 as a possible D gene (5 bases). CDR3 length: 16 residues. CDR1 and CDR2 from the germline V gene are MDHEN and SYDVKM. The CDR3 DNA reads TGTGCCAGCAGTTTAGGAGGCTCGGGTGGCACAGATAAGCAGTATTTT. Translating gives CASSLGGSGGTDKQYF.

The chain uses TRBV13 and TRBJ2-7, with 11 bases aligning to TRBD2. The V gene end was trimmed by 3 bases and the J gene end by 0 bases; junction bases not matched to a gene: 4. CDR3 length equals 16 residues. Germline CDR1 is PRHDT and CDR2 is FYEKMQ (reference sequence). The CDR3 nucleotides read TGTGCCAGCAGCTTGGGACTAGCGGTGAGCTCCTACGAGCAGTACTTC. As protein: CASSLGLAVSSYEQYF.

The rearrangement joins TRBV6-5 to TRBJ2-3, with D uncertain. The germline V gene has CDR1 MNHEY and CDR2 SVGAGI. The CDR3 is 16 residues long. V lost 0 bases, J lost 0 bases, and 10 bases lay in between. CDR3 loop: CASSYSRLSSTDTQYF. In nucleotides, the CDR3 is TGTGCCAGCAGTTACTCGAGATTGAGCAGCACAGATACGCAGTATTTT.

This chain uses TRBV29-1 with TRBJ2-1, with a possible D match to TRBD1 (6 bases). V lost 7 bases and J lost 9, with 16 bases in between. The CDR3 sequence is 12 residues long. In germline, CDR1 is SQVTM, CDR2 ANQGSEA. This chain's CDR3 is CSGLWGPGEQFF. In DNA, the CDR3 is TGCAGCGGGTTGTGGGGGCCGGGTGAGCAGTTCTTC.

The V call is TRBV4-1, the J call TRBJ2-7; possibly TRBD1 for D (5 bases). CDR3 length: 15 residues. The V and J ends lost 4 bases and 3 bases respectively, with 16 bases between them. Germline CDR1 and CDR2: MGHRA and YSYEKL. CDR3 residues: CASSPSGKGLYEQYF. CDR3 DNA: TGCGCCAGCAGCCCCAGTGGAAAGGGGCTCTACGAGCAGTACTTC.

Here the CDR3 reads CASSLAGPRGGGYTF. The CDR3 DNA sequence: TGTGCCAGCAGCTTGGCCGGTCCGCGAGGGGGTGGCTACACCTTC. The chain couples TRBV5-4 to TRBJ1-2; weak D call: TRBD1 (6 bases). The CDR3 is 15 residues long. Trimming pared 0 bases from V and 7 bases from J, leaving 16 bases between. Germline V gives CDR1 SGHNT, CDR2 YYREEE (reference sequence).

This rearrangement joins TRBV9 to TRBJ2-5; 9 nucleotides line up with TRBD2. From germline, CDR1 is SGDLS and CDR2 YYNGEE. This CDR3 has 16 residues. V was clipped by 0 bases and J by 4 bases; unmatched bases: 7. The CDR3 nucleotides read TGTGCCAGCAGCGTAGGTAGCGGGAGCGGGGGAGAGACCCAGTACTTC. This sequence encodes CASSVGSGSGGETQYF.

This CDR3 reads CASSLRQGHTDNEQFF. The CDR3 nucleotides are TGCGCCAGCAGCCTTAGACAGGGCCACACCGACAATGAGCAGTTCTTC. The V gene is TRBV4-1, the J gene TRBJ2-1; the match to TRBD1 covers 7 bases. Germline CDR1 reads MGHRA; CDR2 reads YSYEKL. Germline trimming cut 4 bases from V and 5 bases from J; bases unmatched to any gene: 11. The CDR3 is made up of 16 amino acids.

DNA of the CDR3: TGTGCCAGCAGCTTGGGGTTGGGTACAGGTTCCTTAGTTGGCTACACCTTC. Protein product: CASSLGLGTGSLVGYTF. V and J are TRBV5-4 and TRBJ1-2; the D gene is possibly TRBD1 (5 bases). With 0 bases removed from V and 7 bases from J, the gap between germline ends came to 22 bases. The CDR3 extends over 17 amino acids. Per germline, CDR1 SGHNT and CDR2 YYREEE (reference sequence).

The chain has TRBV5-1 and TRBJ1-2; no firm D call. Trimming removed 0 bases at V and 11 bases at J, with 11 bases between. The CDR3 is 12 amino acids. From germline, CDR1 is SGHRS and CDR2 YFSETQ. CDR3 nucleotides: TGCGCCAGCAGCTTGGGGCACCTTAATTACACCTTC. As protein: CASSLGHLNYTF.

The CDR3 DNA reads as TGTGCCAGCAGCTTAGCCGGGAGAGGTCACGCCTACGAGCAGTACTTC. Protein product: CASSLAGRGHAYEQYF. This rearrangement joins TRBV7-9 to TRBJ2-7; tentative D call: TRBD2 (6 bases). Trimming took off 0 bases at V and 2 bases at J, with 14 bases between the two ends. The CDR3 sequence is 16 residues long. Germline V gene sequence: CDR1 SEHNR, CDR2 FQNEAQ (reference sequence).

As for this clone: Other DNA sequences within the sample encode an identical CDR3. The CDR3 DNA is TGTGCCAGCAGGACACCTTCAGCGAACACCGGGGAGCTGTTTTTT. Encoded protein: CASRTPSANTGELFF. The chain is built from TRBV28 and TRBJ2-2; unclear D gene. This CDR3 has 15 residues. The ends were cut back, 6 bases at V and 0 bases at J, with 11 bases in the middle. Looked up from germline, CDR1 is MDHEN and CDR2 is SYDVKM. The full variable domain, rest sourced from reference TRBV28 and TRBJ2-2, is DVKVTQSSRYLVKRTGEKVFLECVQDMDHENMFWYRQDPGLGLRLIYFSYDVKMKEKGDIPEGYSVSREKKERFSLILESASTNQTSMYLCASRTPSANTGELFFGEGSRLTVL.

As concerns this clone: Other DNA sequences in this sample translate to the same CDR3. This chain joins TRBV4-3 and TRBJ1-3; D not certain. Germline values: CDR1 LGHNA, CDR2 YSLEER. V was cut by 0 bases and J by 5 bases, with 23 bases left in between. The CDR3 length is 19 residues. The CDR3 DNA follows: TGCGCCAGCAGCCAAGAGTGGGCCACAACTGGAAGCACAAGAAACACCATATATTTT. Its protein product is CASSQEWATTGSTRNTIYF.

V gene TRBV5-4 combines with J gene TRBJ2-6; weak D call: TRBD1 (5 bases). The ends were cut back, 1 base at V and 3 bases at J, with 14 bases in the middle. The V gene's germline CDR1 is SGHNT and CDR2 YYREEE (reference sequence). The CDR3 is made up of 17 amino acids. The DNA for the CDR3 is TGTGCCAGCAGCTTGCCTCAAATGGGGCGTGGGGCCAACGTCCTGACTTTC. It is translated as CASSLPQMGRGANVLTF.

V gene TRBV5-5 combines with J gene TRBJ2-1, with 7 bases aligning to TRBD2. Germline CDR1 SGHKS, CDR2 YYEKEE (reference sequence). Trimming at V came to 2 bases and at J to 7 bases, leaving 12 bases not matched to a gene. The CDR3 spans 16 residues. The DNA of the CDR3 is TGTGCCAGCAGCTTTTTGGCGCAGCTCGGGGGGAATGAGCAGTTCTTC. Encoded protein: CASSFLAQLGGNEQFF.

V usage is TRBV4-3 and J usage is TRBJ2-1, with 11 bases aligning to TRBD2. Germline CDR1 is LGHNA and CDR2 is YSLEER. The V and J ends lost 0 bases and 6 bases, in that order; junction bases with no gene match: 7. The length of the CDR3 is 17 residues. The CDR3 region is CASSQDGVAGGRNEQFF. CDR3 coding DNA: TGCGCCAGCAGCCAAGACGGCGTAGCGGGAGGGCGCAATGAGCAGTTCTTC.

The chain employs TRBV28 and TRBJ1-6; no definite D call. The V gene lost 2 bases and the J gene lost 9 bases, with 14 bases spanning the gap. CDR1 is MDHEN, CDR2 SYDVKM, per germline. CDR3 size: 15 residues. CDR3 sequence reads: CASSLPLMAGSPLHF. The CDR3 coding sequence is TGTGCCAGCAGTTTACCTCTAATGGCGGGTTCACCCCTCCACTTT. Full variable domain (rest looked up from reference TRBV28 and TRBJ1-6): DVKVTQSSRYLVKRTGEKVFLECVQDMDHENMFWYRQDPGLGLRLIYFSYDVKMKEKGDIPEGYSVSREKKERFSLILESASTNQTSMYLCASSLPLMAGSPLHFGNGTRLTVT.

This chain joins TRBV7-3 and TRBJ2-5; D may be TRBD2 (6 bases). The CDR3 is 15 amino acids. CDR1 and CDR2 (germline): SGHTA, FQGTGA. V was cut by 5 bases and J by 1 base, with 14 bases left in between. CDR3 sequence: CASSPGGLPQETQYF. The CDR3 nucleotides are TGTGCCAGCAGCCCCGGAGGACTACCCCAAGAGACCCAGTACTTC.

Written as DNA, the CDR3 is TGTGCCAGCAGTCCCGGGGGTGGGAGGGCCGCGGGCGGGGAGCTGTTTTTT. Residues: CASSPGGGRAAGGELFF. V is TRBV7-2 and J is TRBJ2-2, with 7 bases identical to TRBD2. V lost 6 bases and J lost 7; bases outside the gene matches: 17. The germline gives CDR1 SGHTA, CDR2 FQGNSA. The CDR3 contains 17 residues.

The rearrangement joins TRBV28 to TRBJ1-2; the D gene is possibly TRBD1 (5 bases). Trimming left V 3 bases short and J 4 bases short, with 12 bases between. This CDR3 region has 14 residues. In germline, CDR1 is MDHEN, CDR2 SYDVKM. The CDR3 spells CASSFRQGFYGYTF. In DNA form, the CDR3 reads TGTGCCAGCAGTTTTAGGCAGGGCTTCTATGGCTACACCTTC.